This T cell receptor beta chain was sequenced during a study of blood T cells in healthy people across ages (dated by TCRdb to about 2015). A note on the overall study: In model experiments, roughly one uniquely barcoded TCR beta cDNA molecule per two T cells was captured by template switching. Age-related changes in TCR beta repertoire diversity were measured in the study by deep sequencing normalized with unique cDNA molecular identifiers. Donors were grouped into four age groups: young (average roughly 16 years), middle-aged (less than 40), aged (around 62) and long-lived (around 80). To avoid experimental bias, donors of different ages were distributed randomly across sequencing lanes. Two additional independent replicas of 1 million unique cDNA reads from the same blood draw were analyzed for two donors (one aged 18 to 30 and one aged 80 or older). Broader findings and caveats from the paper: Compared with the aged group, the long-lived group had more naive CD4+ T cells, fewer expanded clones and increased TCR diversity, suggesting age selection. Because profiling used bulk unsorted PBMCs, naive and antigen-experienced compartments could not be compared conclusively. As age increased, observed TCR beta diversity per million T cells dropped in a roughly linear way, and a significant reduction was already evident by age about 36. Total diversity estimates from one million sequenced T cells were considered lower bounds and underestimates. The CMV infection status of donors was not known, potentially confounding age-related changes in expanded clonotypes. The percentage of naive T cells measured by flow cytometry correlated strongly with observed TCR beta diversity.

The library was built by means of 5' RACE. The sequencing machine was an Illumina HiSeq 2500. A second PCR of roughly 7 to 11 cycles was performed with a sample-barcoded 5' primer and a J-beta primer mix. Each TCR beta cDNA molecule received a unique molecular identifier from a template-switch 5' adaptor carrying 12 random nucleotides. Each sample yielded at least 2.5 million CDR3-containing paired-end reads. The Mint cDNA synthesis kit, primed by a TRBC-specific oligonucleotide, was used to synthesize first-strand cDNA from all RNA. Following uracil-DNA glycosylase treatment, a first 18-cycle PCR with universal primers M1SS and BC2_uni_R was performed on all cDNA. The paper's data handling went like this. Normalization of each sample was performed by random selection of 1 million high-quality reads, each carrying a distinct molecular identifier. Reads sharing molecular identifiers were discarded rather than binned into consensus sequences. MiTCR, set to a Q25 quality threshold and the strictest error-elimination algorithm, was used for CDR3 identification, clonotype clustering and error correction. A nonparametric unseen species model with Euler transformation was used to estimate a lower bound on total TCR beta diversity. The public reads were reanalyzed by TCRdb: fastp trimming at Q25, MiXCR alignment, in-frame beta chains only. Each entry is one CDR3 protein sequence, shown with its most common DNA and genes. TCRdb, not the original authors, processed these V and J calls. The sample records hundreds of thousands of distinct CDR3 sequences, roughly three fifths of which are singletons. Clones ranked in the top ten supply more than 35% of the sample.

The 39 donors, aged roughly 6 to 95 years, were systemically healthy Caucasian individuals from Russia. Each donor gave 8 to 10 milliliters of peripheral blood, drawn into EDTA-treated Vacutainer tubes. Ficoll-Paque density-gradient centrifugation was used to isolate PBMCs, with at least 6 million per sample. Total RNA was extracted from PBMCs with Trizol reagent, with at least 5.5 micrograms obtained per sample. For every donor, an aliquot of PBMCs went through flow cytometry to measure the percentages of naive CD45RAhigh/CD27high T cells. V is pared back by 0 bases and J by 0 bases, with 10 bases lying between the germline termini. CDR1 SGHRS and CDR2 YFSETQ were looked up in the germline V gene. Measured from the cysteine to the phenylalanine, the CDR3 is 16 residues long. This entry keeps only the CDR3 DNA: 48 bases, framed from base 1. This clonotype showed up just a few times. It lacks a known antigen. Base qualities are missing; no much larger clone stands one base away.

The source material was blood. The chain was built from TRBV5-1 and TRBJ2-4; a tentative D match to TRBD1 spans 6 bases. This TCR derives from a man aged 55-75 years in good health. The sequenced DNA is TGCGCCAGCAGCTTGGAGGGGGACCAAGCCAAAAACATTCAGTACTTC. This gives the protein CASSLEGDQAKNIQYF.